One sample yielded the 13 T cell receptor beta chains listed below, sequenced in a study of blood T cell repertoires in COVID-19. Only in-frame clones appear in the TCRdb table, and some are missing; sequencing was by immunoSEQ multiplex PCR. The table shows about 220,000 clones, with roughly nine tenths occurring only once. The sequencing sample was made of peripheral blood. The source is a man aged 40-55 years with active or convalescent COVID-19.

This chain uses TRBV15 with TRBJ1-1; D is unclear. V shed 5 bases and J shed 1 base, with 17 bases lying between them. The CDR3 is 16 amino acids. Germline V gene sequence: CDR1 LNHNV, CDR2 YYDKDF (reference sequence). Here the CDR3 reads CATSARVRGSNTEAFF. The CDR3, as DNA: TGTGCCACCAGCGCGCGAGTACGGGGTTCGAACACTGAAGCTTTCTTT.

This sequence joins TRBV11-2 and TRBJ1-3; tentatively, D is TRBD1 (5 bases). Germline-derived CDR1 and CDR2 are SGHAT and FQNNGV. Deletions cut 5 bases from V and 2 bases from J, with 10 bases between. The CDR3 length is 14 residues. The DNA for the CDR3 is TGTGCCAGCAGCGCCGACAGAACTGGAAACACCATATATTTT. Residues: CASSADRTGNTIYF. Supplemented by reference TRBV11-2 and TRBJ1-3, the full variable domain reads EAGVAQSPRYKIIEKRQSVAFWCNPISGHATLYWYQQILGQGPKLLIQFQNNGVVDDSQLPKDRFSAERLKGVDSTLKIQPAKLEDSAVYLCASSADRTGNTIYFGEGSWLTVV.

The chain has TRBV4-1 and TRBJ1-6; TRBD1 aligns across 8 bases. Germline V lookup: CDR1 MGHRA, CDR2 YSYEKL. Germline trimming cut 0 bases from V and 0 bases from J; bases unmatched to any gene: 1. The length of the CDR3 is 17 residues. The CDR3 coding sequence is TGCGCCAGCAGCCAAGATGGGACAGGCTCCTATAATTCACCCCTCCACTTT. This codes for CASSQDGTGSYNSPLHF.

In nucleotides, the CDR3 is TGTGCCAGCACCTCACAGGAGAACACTGAAGCTTTCTTT. Its protein is CASTSQENTEAFF. The gene calls are TRBV7-9 and TRBJ1-1, with a tentative D call TRBD1 (5 bases). Germline values: CDR1 SEHNR, CDR2 FQNEAQ (reference sequence). There are 13 residues in the CDR3. The V and J ends lost 7 bases and 1 base respectively, with 10 bases between them.

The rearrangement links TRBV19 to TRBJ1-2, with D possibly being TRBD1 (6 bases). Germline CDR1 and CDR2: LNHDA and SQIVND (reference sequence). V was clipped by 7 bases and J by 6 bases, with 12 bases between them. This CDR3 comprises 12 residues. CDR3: CASTPGGDGYTF. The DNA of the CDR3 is TGTGCCAGTACTCCGGGGGGCGATGGCTACACCTTC.

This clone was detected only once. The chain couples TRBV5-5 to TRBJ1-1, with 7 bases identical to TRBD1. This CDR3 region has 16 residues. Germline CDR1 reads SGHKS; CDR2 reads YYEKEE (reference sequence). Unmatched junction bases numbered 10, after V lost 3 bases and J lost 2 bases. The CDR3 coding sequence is TGTGCCAGCAGCTACGCTCTACAGGGGATAAACACTGAAGCTTTCTTT. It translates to CASSYALQGINTEAFF.

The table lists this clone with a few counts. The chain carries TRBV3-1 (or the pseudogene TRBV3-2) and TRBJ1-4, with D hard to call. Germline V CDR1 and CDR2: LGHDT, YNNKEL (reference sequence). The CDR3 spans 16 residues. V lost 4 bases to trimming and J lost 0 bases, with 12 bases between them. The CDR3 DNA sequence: TGTGCCAGCAGCCCCATTAATCCGGCAACTAATGAAAAACTGTTTTTT. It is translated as CASSPINPATNEKLFF.

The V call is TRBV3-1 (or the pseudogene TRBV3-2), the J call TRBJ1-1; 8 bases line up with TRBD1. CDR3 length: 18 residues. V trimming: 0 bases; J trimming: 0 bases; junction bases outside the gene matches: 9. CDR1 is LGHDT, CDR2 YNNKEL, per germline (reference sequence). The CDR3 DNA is TGTGCCAGCAGCCAAGAATTCCGGACAGGGTCAATGAACACTGAAGCTTTCTTT. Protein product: CASSQEFRTGSMNTEAFF.

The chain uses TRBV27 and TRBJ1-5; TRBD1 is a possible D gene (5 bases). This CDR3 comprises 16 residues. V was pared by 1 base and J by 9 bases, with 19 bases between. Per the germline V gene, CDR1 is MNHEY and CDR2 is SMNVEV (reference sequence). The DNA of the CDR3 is TGTGCCAGCAGTTTATTAGTGGCGGGTCGGGGGGGGCCCCAGCATTTT. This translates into CASSLLVAGRGGPQHF.

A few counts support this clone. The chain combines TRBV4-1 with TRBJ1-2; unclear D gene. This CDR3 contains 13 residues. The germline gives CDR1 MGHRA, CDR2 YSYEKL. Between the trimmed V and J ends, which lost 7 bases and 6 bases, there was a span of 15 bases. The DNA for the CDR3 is TGCGCCAGCACCTCACCCCCGGGGAATGGCTACACCTTC. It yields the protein CASTSPPGNGYTF.

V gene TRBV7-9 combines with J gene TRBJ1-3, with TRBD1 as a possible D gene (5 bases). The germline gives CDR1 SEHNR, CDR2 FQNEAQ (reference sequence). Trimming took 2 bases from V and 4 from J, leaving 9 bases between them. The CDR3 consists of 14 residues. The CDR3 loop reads CASSLRGLGNTIYF. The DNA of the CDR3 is TGTGCCAGCAGCTTAAGGGGACTGGGAAACACCATATATTTT.

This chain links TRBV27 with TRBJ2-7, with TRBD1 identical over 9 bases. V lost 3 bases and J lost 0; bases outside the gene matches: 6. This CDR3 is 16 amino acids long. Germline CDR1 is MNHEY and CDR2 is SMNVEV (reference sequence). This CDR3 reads CASSFRGQGSSYEQYF. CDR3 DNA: TGTGCCAGCAGTTTCCGCGGACAGGGGAGCTCCTACGAGCAGTACTTC.

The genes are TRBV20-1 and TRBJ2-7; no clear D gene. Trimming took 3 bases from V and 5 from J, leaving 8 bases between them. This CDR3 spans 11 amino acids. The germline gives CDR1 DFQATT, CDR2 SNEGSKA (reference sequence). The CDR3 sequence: CSASPFHEQYF. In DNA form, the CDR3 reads TGCAGTGCTAGCCCCTTCCACGAGCAGTACTTC.